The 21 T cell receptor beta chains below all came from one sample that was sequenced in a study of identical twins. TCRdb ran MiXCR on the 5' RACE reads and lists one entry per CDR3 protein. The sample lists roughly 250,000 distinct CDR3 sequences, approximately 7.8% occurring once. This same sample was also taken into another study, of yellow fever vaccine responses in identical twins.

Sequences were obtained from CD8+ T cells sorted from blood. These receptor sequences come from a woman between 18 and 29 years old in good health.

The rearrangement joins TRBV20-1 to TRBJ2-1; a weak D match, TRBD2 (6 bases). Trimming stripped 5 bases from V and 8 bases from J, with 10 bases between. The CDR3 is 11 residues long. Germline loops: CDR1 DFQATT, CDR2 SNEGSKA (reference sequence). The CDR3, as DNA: TGCAGTGCTTTGACTAGTGATGAGCAGTTCTTC. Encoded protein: CSALTSDEQFF.

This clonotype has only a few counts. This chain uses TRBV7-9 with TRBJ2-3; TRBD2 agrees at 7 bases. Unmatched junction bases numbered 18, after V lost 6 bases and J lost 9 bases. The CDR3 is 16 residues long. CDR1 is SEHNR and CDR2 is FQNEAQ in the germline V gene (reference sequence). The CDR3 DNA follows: TGTGCCAGCAGTTCTCCCGGACTAGGTTCCGGGCTCACGCAGTATTTT. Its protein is CASSSPGLGSGLTQYF.

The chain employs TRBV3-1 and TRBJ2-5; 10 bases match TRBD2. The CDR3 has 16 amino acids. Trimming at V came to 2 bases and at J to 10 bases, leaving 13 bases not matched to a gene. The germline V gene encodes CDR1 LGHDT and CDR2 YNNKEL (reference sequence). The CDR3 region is CASSQLAGAPRTHQYF. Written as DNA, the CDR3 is TGTGCCAGCAGCCAACTAGCGGGGGCCCCTAGAACTCACCAGTACTTC.

The CDR3 spells CSARQTGVGEKLFF. For the CDR3, the DNA is TGCAGTGCTAGACAGACAGGGGTTGGGGAAAAACTGTTTTTT. The chain is built from TRBV20-1 and TRBJ1-4; 8 nucleotides align to TRBD1. In germline, CDR1 is DFQATT, CDR2 SNEGSKA (reference sequence). The CDR3 totals 14 residues. The junction had 7 bases not matched to a gene; V was cut back by 2 bases and J by 8 bases.

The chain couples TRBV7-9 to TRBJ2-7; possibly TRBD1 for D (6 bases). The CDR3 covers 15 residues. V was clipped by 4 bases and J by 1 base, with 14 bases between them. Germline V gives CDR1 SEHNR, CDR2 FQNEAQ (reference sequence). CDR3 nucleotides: TGTGCCAGCAGCTCTACCGGGACACCATCCTACGAGCAGTACTTC. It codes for CASSSTGTPSYEQYF. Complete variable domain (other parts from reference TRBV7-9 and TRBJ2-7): DTGVSQNPRHKITKRGQNVTFRCDPISEHNRLYWYRQTLGQGPEFLTYFQNEAQLEKSRLLSDRFSAERPKGSFSTLEIQRTEQGDSAMYLCASSSTGTPSYEQYFGPGTRLTVT.

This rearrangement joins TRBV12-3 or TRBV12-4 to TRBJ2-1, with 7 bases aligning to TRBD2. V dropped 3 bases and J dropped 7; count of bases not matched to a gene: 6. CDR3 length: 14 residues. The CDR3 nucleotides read TGTGCCAGCAGTTTGGGGGGGAGTCTTAATGAGCAGTTCTTC. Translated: CASSLGGSLNEQFF.

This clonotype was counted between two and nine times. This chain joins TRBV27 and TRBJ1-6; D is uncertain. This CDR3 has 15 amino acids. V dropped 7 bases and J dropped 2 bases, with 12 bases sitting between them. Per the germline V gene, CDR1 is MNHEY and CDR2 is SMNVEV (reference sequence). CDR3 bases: TGTGCCAGCACCCCCCTGGGTACCTATAATTCACCCCTCCACTTT. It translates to CASTPLGTYNSPLHF.

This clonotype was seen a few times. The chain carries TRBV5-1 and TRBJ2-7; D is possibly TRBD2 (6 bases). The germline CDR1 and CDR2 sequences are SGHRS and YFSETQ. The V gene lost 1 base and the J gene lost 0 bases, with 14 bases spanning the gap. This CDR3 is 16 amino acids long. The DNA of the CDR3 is TGCGCCAGCAGCTTGCCAAGGGACTCAAGCTCCTACGAGCAGTACTTC. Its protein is CASSLPRDSSSYEQYF.

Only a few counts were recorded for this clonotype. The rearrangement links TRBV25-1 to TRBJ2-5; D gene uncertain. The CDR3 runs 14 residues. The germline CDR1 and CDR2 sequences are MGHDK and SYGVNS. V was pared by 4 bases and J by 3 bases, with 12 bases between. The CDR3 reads CASSGSARKETQYF. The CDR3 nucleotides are TGTGCCAGCAGTGGATCTGCGCGGAAAGAGACCCAGTACTTC.

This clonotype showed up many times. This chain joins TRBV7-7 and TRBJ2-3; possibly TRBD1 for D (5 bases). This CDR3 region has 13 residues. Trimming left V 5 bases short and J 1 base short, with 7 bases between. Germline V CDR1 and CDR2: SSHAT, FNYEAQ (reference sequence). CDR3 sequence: CASSNRRTDTQYF. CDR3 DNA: TGTGCCAGCAGCAACAGGCGCACAGATACGCAGTATTTT.

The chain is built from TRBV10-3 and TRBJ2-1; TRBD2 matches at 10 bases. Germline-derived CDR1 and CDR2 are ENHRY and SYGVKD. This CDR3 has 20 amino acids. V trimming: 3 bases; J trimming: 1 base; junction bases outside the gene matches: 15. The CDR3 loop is CAISEGVVIQREGSYNEQFF. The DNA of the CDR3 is TGTGCCATCAGTGAAGGGGTGGTCATTCAGCGGGAGGGGTCCTACAATGAGCAGTTCTTC.

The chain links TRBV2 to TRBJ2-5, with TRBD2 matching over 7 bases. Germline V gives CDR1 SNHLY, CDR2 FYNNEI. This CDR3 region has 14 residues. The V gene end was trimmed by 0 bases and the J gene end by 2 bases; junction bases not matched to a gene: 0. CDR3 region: CASSEAGGQETQYF. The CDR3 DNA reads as TGTGCCAGCAGTGAAGCGGGAGGGCAAGAGACCCAGTACTTC.

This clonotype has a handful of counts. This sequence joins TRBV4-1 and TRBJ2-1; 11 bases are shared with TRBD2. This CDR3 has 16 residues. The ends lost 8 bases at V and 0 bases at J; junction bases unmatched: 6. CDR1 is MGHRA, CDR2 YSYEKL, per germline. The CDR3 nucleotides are TGCGCCAGCCTAGCGGGGGGCTCCAGCTCCTACAATGAGCAGTTCTTC. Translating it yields CASLAGGSSSYNEQFF.

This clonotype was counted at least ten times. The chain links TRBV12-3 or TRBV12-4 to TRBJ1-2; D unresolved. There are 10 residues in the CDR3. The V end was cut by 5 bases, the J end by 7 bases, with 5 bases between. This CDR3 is CASSLSGYTF. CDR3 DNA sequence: TGTGCCAGCAGTCTCAGTGGCTACACCTTC.

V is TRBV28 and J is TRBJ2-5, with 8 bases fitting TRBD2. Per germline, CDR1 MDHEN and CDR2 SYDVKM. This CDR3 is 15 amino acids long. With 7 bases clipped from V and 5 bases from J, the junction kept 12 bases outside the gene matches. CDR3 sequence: CASTAGSGGQETQYF. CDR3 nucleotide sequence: TGTGCCAGCACCGCCGGGTCGGGAGGGCAGGAGACCCAGTACTTC.

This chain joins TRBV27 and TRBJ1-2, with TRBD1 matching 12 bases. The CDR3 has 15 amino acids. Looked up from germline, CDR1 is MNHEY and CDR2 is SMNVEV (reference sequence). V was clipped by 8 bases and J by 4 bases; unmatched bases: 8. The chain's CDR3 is CASGGQGAGGYGYTF. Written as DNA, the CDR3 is TGTGCCAGCGGGGGACAGGGGGCTGGGGGCTATGGCTACACCTTC.

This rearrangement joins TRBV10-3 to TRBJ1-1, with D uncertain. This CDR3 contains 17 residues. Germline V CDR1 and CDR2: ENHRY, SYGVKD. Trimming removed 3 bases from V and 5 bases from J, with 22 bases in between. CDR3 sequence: CAISDGVSRMVKTEAFF. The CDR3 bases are TGTGCCATCAGTGATGGGGTCAGCCGGATGGTAAAAACTGAAGCTTTCTTT.

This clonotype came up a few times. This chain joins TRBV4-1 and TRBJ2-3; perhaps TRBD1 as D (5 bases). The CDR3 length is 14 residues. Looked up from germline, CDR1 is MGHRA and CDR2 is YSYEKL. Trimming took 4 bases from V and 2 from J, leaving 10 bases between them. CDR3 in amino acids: CASSPTDNTDTQYF. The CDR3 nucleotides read TGCGCCAGCAGCCCCACGGACAACACAGATACGCAGTATTTT.

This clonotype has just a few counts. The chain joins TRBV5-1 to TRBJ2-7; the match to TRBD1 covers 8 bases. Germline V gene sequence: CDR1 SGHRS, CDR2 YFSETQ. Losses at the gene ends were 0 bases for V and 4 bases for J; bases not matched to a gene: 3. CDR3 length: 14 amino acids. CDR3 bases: TGCGCCAGCAGCTTGGGACAGGGGAAGTACGAGCAGTACGTC. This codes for CASSLGQGKYEQYV.

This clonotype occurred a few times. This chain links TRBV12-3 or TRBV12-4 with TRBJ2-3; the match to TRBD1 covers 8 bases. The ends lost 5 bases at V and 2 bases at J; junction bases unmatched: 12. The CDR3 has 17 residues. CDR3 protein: CASSGRQGTSLTDTQYF. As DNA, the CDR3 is TGTGCCAGCAGTGGTAGACAGGGGACATCCCTCACAGATACGCAGTATTTT.

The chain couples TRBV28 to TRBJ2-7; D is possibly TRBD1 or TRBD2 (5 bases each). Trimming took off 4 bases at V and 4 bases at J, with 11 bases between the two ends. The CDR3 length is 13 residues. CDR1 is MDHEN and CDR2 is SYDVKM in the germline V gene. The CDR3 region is CASSYQGRYEQYF. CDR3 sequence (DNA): TGTGCCAGCAGTTACCAGGGACGGTACGAGCAGTACTTC.